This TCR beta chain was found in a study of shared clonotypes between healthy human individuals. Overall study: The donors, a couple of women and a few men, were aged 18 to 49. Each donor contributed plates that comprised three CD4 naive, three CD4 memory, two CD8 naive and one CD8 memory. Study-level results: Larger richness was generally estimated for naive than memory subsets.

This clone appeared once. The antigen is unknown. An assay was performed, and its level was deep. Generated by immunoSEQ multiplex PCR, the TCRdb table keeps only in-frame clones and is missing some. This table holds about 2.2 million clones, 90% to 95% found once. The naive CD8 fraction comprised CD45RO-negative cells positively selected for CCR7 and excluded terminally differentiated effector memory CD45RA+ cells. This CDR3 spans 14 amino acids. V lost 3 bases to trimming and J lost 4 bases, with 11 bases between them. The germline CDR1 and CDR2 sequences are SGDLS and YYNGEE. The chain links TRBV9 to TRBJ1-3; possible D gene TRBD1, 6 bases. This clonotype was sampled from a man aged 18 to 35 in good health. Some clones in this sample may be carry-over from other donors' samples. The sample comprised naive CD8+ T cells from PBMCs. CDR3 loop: CASSAGATGNTIYF. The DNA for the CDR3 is TGTGCCAGCAGCGCAGGGGCCACGGGAAACACCATATATTTT.